Below are 10 T cell receptor beta chains sequenced from a single sample in a study of cytomegalovirus exposure and HLA in healthy donors. The PCR had 60 Vbeta and 13 Jbeta primers. Some clones are missing from TCRdb's copy, which holds only in-frame ones; the method was immunoSEQ multiplex PCR. The data contain under 200,000 clones, approximately 86% of them singletons. The specimen sequenced was PBMCs. All receptors come from a woman in her 30s in good health and CMV-seronegative.

V gene TRBV5-6 combines with J gene TRBJ1-1, with D perhaps matching TRBD1 (5 bases). The germline V and J ends were trimmed by 4 bases and 0 bases, with 7 bases remaining between them. Germline V gene sequence: CDR1 SGHDT, CDR2 YYEEEE. This CDR3 is built from 13 residues. In DNA form, the CDR3 reads TGTGCCAGCAGCGAGACAGTGAACACTGAAGCTTTCTTT. It encodes CASSETVNTEAFF.

The chain recombines TRBV7-8 with TRBJ2-2; 8 bases align to TRBD2. Germline loops: CDR1 SGHVS, CDR2 FQNEAQ. The CDR3 consists of 15 residues. V lost 2 bases to trimming and J lost 5 bases; unmatched junction nucleotides: 4. The CDR3 is CASSLRIAGTGELFF. Here the CDR3 DNA reads TGTGCCAGCAGCTTACGGATAGCGGGGACCGGGGAGCTGTTTTTT.

The genes are TRBV7-8 and TRBJ1-5; maybe TRBD1 (6 bases). CDR3 size: 14 residues. Per germline, CDR1 SGHVS and CDR2 FQNEAQ. The V end lost 7 bases, the J end lost 4 bases, and 14 bases lay between the germline ends. CDR3 bases: TGTGCCAGCAAACTACAGGGATCAAATCAGCCCCAGCATTTT. It translates to CASKLQGSNQPQHF.

The chain joins TRBV28 to TRBJ1-2, with 8 positions matching TRBD1. Germline V gene lookup returns CDR1 MDHEN and CDR2 SYDVKM. CDR3 size: 14 residues. V lost 6 bases to trimming and J lost 8 bases; unmatched junction nucleotides: 11. The CDR3 DNA is TGTGCCAGCAGCCGGACTTCAGGGGGCTGGGGCTACACCTTC. It translates to CASSRTSGGWGYTF.

The rearrangement links TRBV4-2 to TRBJ2-3; 10 bases are a match to TRBD2. This CDR3 has 16 residues. Germline CDR1 and CDR2: LGHNA and YNFKEQ. V lost 1 base to trimming and J lost 4 bases; unmatched junction nucleotides: 5. The CDR3 region is CASSQVSGTSADTQYF. DNA for the CDR3: TGTGCCAGCAGCCAAGTTTCTGGGACTAGCGCAGATACGCAGTATTTT.

The rearrangement uses TRBV28 and TRBJ1-4, with 12 bases fitting TRBD1. V shed 2 bases, J shed 10 bases, and the junction held 8 bases outside the gene matches. The CDR3 is 16 amino acids. Germline CDR1 is MDHEN and CDR2 is SYDVKM. The CDR3 loop is CASSLAGDRGLGKLFF. The CDR3 DNA is TGTGCCAGCAGTTTAGCCGGGGACAGGGGGCTGGGAAAACTGTTTTTT. The full variable domain, completed using reference TRBV28 and TRBJ1-4, is DVKVTQSSRYLVKRTGEKVFLECVQDMDHENMFWYRQDPGLGLRLIYFSYDVKMKEKGDIPEGYSVSREKKERFSLILESASTNQTSMYLCASSLAGDRGLGKLFFGSGTQLSVL.

The genes are TRBV6-6 and TRBJ2-5, with TRBD2 matching 7 bases. The J segment lost 1 base and the V segment lost 8 bases, leaving 7 bases of the junction unmatched. The CDR3 loop spans 14 amino acids. Per germline, CDR1 MNHNY and CDR2 SVGAGI (reference sequence). The CDR3 sequence is CASARGSSQETQYF. The CDR3 bases are TGTGCCAGCGCTCGCGGGAGTAGCCAAGAGACCCAGTACTTC.

The rearrangement joins TRBV5-1 to TRBJ2-5; 9 bases line up with TRBD2. This CDR3 spans 16 amino acids. The trim removed 0 bases at V and 1 base at J, leaving 4 bases unmatched. Looked up from germline, CDR1 is SGHRS and CDR2 is YFSETQ. The CDR3 bases are TGCGCCAGCAGCTTGGGGCCAGCGGGGGGCCAAGAGACCCAGTACTTC. It encodes CASSLGPAGGQETQYF.

The chain joins TRBV5-6 to TRBJ1-6; TRBD1 agrees at 9 bases. The CDR3 sequence is 16 residues long. V lost 0 bases and J lost 10; bases outside the gene matches: 8. The germline gives CDR1 SGHDT, CDR2 YYEEEE. CDR3 bases: TGTGCCAGCAGCTTGGCATTTGGGACAGGGTTCTCACCCCTCCACTTT. Its translation is CASSLAFGTGFSPLHF.

In the case of this clone: An end of the junction differs from the germline gene, which may be a read error. Other DNA sequences of this sample code for an identical CDR3. V and J are TRBV7-7 and TRBJ2-7; no firm D call. This CDR3 contains 13 residues. Germline-derived CDR1 and CDR2 are SSHAT and FNYEAQ (reference sequence). For the CDR3, the DNA is TGTGCTAGCAGCTTAGATCGCTCCTACGAGCAGTACTTC. Translation: CASSLDRSYEQYF.